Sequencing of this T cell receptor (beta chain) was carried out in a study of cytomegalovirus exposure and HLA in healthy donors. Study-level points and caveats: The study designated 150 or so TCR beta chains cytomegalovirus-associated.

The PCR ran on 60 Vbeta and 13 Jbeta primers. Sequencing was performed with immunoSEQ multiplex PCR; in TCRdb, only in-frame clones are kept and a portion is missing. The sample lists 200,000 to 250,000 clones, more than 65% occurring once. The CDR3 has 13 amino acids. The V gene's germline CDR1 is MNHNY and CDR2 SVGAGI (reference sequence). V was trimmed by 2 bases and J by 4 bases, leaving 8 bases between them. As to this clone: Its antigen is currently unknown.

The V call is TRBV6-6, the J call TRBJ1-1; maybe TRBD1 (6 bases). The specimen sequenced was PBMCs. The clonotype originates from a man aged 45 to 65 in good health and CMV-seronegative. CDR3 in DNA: TGTGCCAGCAGTTACGCCAGGGGCACTGAAGCTTTCTTT. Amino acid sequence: CASSYARGTEAFF.